A single T cell receptor (beta chain) is shown here with its context. No antigen is known for it. Other DNA sequences in the same sample also yield this CDR3. Assay used: immunoSEQ multiplex PCR; TCRdb lists only in-frame clones, some missing. The sample holds around 2.1 million clones, 85% to 95% seen once. The record originates from a study of shared clonotypes between healthy human individuals. Broader study findings: Lower generation probabilities were found for non-shared clonotypes than for those shared by all four donors.

The CDR3 has 14 amino acids. Germline V CDR1 and CDR2: SEHNR, FQNEAQ (reference sequence). The germline V and J ends were trimmed by 4 bases and 1 base, with 10 bases remaining between them. Naive CD8 isolation took CD45RO-negative cells positively selected for CCR7 and excluded terminally differentiated effector memory CD45RA+ cells. The sequence was obtained from a man between 18 and 35 years old in good health. Some clones in this sample may be carry-over from other donors' samples. Material: naive CD8+ T cells from PBMCs. V usage is TRBV7-9 and J usage is TRBJ1-2, with D tentatively TRBD1 (6 bases). The CDR3 reads CASSSGQFNYGYTF. The CDR3 bases are TGTGCCAGCAGCTCCGGACAGTTTAACTATGGCTACACCTTC.